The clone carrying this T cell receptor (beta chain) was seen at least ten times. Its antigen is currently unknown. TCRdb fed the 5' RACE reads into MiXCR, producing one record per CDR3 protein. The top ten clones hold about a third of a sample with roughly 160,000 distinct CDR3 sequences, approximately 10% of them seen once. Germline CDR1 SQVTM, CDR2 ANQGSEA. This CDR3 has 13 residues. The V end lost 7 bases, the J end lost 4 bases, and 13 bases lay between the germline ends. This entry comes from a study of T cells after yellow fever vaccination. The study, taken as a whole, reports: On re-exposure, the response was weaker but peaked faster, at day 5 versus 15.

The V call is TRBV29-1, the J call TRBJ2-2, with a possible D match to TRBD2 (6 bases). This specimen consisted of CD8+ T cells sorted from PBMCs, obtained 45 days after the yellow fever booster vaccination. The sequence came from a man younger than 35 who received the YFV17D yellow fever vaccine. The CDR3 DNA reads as TGCAGCGGGGGTCGGGGGTCCACCGGGGAGCTGTTTTTT. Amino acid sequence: CSGGRGSTGELFF.